This T cell receptor (beta chain) derives from a study of T cells after yellow fever vaccination. Germline loops: CDR1 LGHDT, CDR2 YNNKEL (reference sequence). V lost 0 bases and J 0 bases, leaving 9 bases between the germline ends. The CDR3 has 16 residues. Turning to this clonotype: Its target is unknown.

Universal primer sites and UMIs were introduced during 5'RACE template-switching synthesis of TCR cDNA. One entry per CDR3 protein results from TCRdb running MiXCR on the 5' RACE reads. In the table there are roughly 310,000 distinct CDR3 sequences, 7.5% to 9% of which are singletons. Findings and caveats of the study: Shared CD4/CD8 clonotypes were a small share, likely from convergent recombination. Most primary-vaccination clones reappeared after the booster (approximately 95% CD4, 88% CD8). Secondary responses were weaker yet peaked faster, day 5 versus 15.

V is TRBV3-1 and J is TRBJ2-4; D uncertain. Sequenced here: PBMCs, sampled on the day of the first yellow fever vaccination. The sequence was collected from a man younger than 30 who received the YFV17D yellow fever vaccine. In DNA form, the CDR3 reads TGTGCCAGCAGCCAAGAATCAGGCCTAGCCAAAAACATTCAGTACTTC. Residues: CASSQESGLAKNIQYF.